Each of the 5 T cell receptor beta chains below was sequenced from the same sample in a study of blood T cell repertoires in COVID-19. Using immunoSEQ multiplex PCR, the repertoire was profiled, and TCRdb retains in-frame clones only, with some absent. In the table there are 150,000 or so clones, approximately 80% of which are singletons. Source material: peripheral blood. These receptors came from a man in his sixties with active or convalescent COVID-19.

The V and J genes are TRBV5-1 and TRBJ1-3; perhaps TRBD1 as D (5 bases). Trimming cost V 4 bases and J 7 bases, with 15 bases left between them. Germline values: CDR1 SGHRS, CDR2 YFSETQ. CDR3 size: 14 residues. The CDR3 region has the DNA TGCGCCAGCAGCCCCTATGGGCAGGGCAACACCATATATTTT. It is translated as CASSPYGQGNTIYF.

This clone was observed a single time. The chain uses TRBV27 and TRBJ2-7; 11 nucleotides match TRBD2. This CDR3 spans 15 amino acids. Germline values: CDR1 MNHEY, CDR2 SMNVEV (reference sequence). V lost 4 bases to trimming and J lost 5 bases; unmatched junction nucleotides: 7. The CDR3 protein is CASSSELAGVHEQYF. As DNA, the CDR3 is TGTGCCAGCAGTTCCGAACTAGCGGGAGTTCACGAGCAGTACTTC.

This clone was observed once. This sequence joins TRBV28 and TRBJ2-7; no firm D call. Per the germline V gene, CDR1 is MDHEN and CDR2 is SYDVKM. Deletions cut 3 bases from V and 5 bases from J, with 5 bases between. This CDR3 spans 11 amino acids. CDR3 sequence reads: CASSLYNEQYF. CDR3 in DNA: TGTGCCAGCAGTTTGTATAACGAGCAGTACTTC. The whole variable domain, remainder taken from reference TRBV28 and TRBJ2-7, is DVKVTQSSRYLVKRTGEKVFLECVQDMDHENMFWYRQDPGLGLRLIYFSYDVKMKEKGDIPEGYSVSREKKERFSLILESASTNQTSMYLCASSLYNEQYFGPGTRLTVT.

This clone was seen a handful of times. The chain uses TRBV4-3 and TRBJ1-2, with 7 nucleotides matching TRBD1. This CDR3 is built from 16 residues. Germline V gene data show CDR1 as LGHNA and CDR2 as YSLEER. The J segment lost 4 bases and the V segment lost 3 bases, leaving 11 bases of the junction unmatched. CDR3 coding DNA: TGCGCCAGCAGCCAGGACGACAGGGAAGGATTCTATGGCTACACCTTC. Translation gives CASSQDDREGFYGYTF.

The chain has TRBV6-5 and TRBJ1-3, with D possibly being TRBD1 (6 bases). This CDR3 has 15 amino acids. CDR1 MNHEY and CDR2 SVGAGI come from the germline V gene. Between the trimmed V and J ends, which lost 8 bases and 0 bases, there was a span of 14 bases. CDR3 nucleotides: TGTGCCAGCGGCCGACAGGCTTTCTCTGGAAACACCATATATTTT. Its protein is CASGRQAFSGNTIYF.